The text below deals with one T cell receptor beta chain. Its target is not known. This entry belongs to a study of T cell repertoires in cytomegalovirus infection. Study in general: Shared public TCR beta signatures pointed to both CMV infection and a matching HLA type. Study-wide points: People with CMV and the relevant HLA were identified by cumulative public TCR beta family frequency. Dominating the ex vivo response were HLA-C-restricted CMV-specific TCR beta clonotypes.

The V gene's germline CDR1 is MGHRA and CDR2 YSYEKL. This CDR3 comprises 16 residues. The germline V and J ends were trimmed by 0 bases and 0 bases, with 9 bases remaining between them. TCRdb itself ran the reads through MiXCR, one entry per CDR3 protein. The data show 140,000 to 150,000 distinct CDR3 sequences, with roughly 32% seen just once and about 50% held by the top ten. The sample here was CD8+ T cells from cultured PBMCs, taken from culture after CMV antigen stimulation. The TCR comes from a human donor in good health (CMV status not recorded). Some clones in this sample may be carry-over from other donors' samples. V and J are TRBV4-1 and TRBJ2-4; possible D gene TRBD2, 5 bases. In DNA form, the CDR3 reads TGCGCCAGCAGCCAAGAGACGGGGATAGCCAAAAACATTCAGTACTTC. It is translated as CASSQETGIAKNIQYF.